This TCR beta chain was obtained from a study of human T cells and chemical hapten exposure. As for the study in general: An area of 2 cm by less than 2.5 cm on upper inner arm skin received 2% DPC for sensitization. It was small differences in pooled library volume that mainly caused per-sample TCR yields to vary.

Time point indicated: pre-sensitization, week 0. The treatment is: therapeutic diphenylcyclopropenone sensitization with weekly scalp DPC. Germline CDR1 is DFQATT and CDR2 is SNEGSKA (reference sequence). V shed 0 bases and J shed 6 bases, with 5 bases lying between them. The CDR3 spans 11 residues. TCRdb used MiXCR to reprocess the RACE reads, holding one entry per CDR3 protein. The sample holds approximately 100,000 distinct CDR3 sequences, 8% to 10% seen once. The material sequenced was whole blood, taken in connection with sensitization to the hapten diphenylcyclopropenone (DPC). V is TRBV20-1 and J is TRBJ1-2, with unresolved D. The receptor was isolated from a woman aged 40 to 55 with alopecia areata. Some clones in this sample may be carry-over from other donors' samples. This CDR3 reads CSARDRDGYTF. The CDR3 DNA reads as TGCAGTGCTAGAGATCGGGATGGCTACACCTTC.